Following are 25 T cell receptor beta chains from one sample sequenced in a study of shared clonotypes between healthy human individuals. Sequenced by immunoSEQ multiplex PCR; TCRdb stores in-frame clones only, minus some. The data hold around 690,000 clones, with around 90% observed a single time. Sequences were obtained from memory CD8+ T cells from PBMCs. Subset described: CD45RO+ cells pooled with CCR7-negative TemRA cells. The source is a man between 18 and 29 years old in good health. Some clones in this sample may be carry-over from other donors' samples.

The chain uses TRBV27 and TRBJ2-7; TRBD1 matches 8 bases. The CDR3 totals 15 residues. Trimming took 6 bases from V and 3 from J; bases not matched to a gene: 10. Germline V lookup: CDR1 MNHEY, CDR2 SMNVEV (reference sequence). CDR3 sequence: CASSAKDRDIYEQYF. CDR3 nucleotides: TGTGCCAGCAGCGCCAAGGACAGGGATATCTACGAGCAGTACTTC.

This clone was picked up one time. This chain's CDR3 is CASSFPRRGLAGGTYQETQYF. CDR3 coding DNA: TGTGCCAGCAGTTTCCCCCGACGTGGACTAGCGGGAGGTACCTACCAAGAGACCCAGTACTTC. The chain links TRBV28 to TRBJ2-5, with 14 nucleotides matching TRBD2. This CDR3 is 21 amino acids long. Germline CDR1 MDHEN, CDR2 SYDVKM. J lost 0 bases, V lost 3 bases, and 15 bases had no gene match. Complete variable domain (other parts from reference TRBV28 and TRBJ2-5): DVKVTQSSRYLVKRTGEKVFLECVQDMDHENMFWYRQDPGLGLRLIYFSYDVKMKEKGDIPEGYSVSREKKERFSLILESASTNQTSMYLCASSFPRRGLAGGTYQETQYFGPGTRLLVL.

The CDR3 is CSAPEVYGYTF. In DNA form, the CDR3 reads TGCAGTGCCCCTGAGGTCTATGGCTACACCTTC. The chain carries TRBV20-1 and TRBJ1-2; D uncertain. The CDR3 runs to 11 residues. CDR1 and CDR2 (germline): DFQATT, SNEGSKA (reference sequence). V was trimmed by 6 bases and J by 4 bases, leaving 9 bases between them.

This clone was counted once. V and J are TRBV7-2 and TRBJ2-7, with 8 bases identical to TRBD2. The CDR3 loop spans 15 amino acids. Germline CDR1 SGHTA, CDR2 FQGNSA. The ends lost 2 bases at V and 3 bases at J; junction bases unmatched: 6. CDR3 sequence (DNA): TGTGCCAGCAGCTTAAGGCGGGAGGCCTTCTACGAGCAGTACTTC. It codes for CASSLRREAFYEQYF.

The chain has TRBV10-2 and TRBJ1-5, with TRBD1 matching over 9 bases. CDR3 length: 14 residues. Germline CDR1 and CDR2: WSHSY and SAAADI. After removal of 9 bases from V and 3 bases from J, the junction contained 6 bases not matched to a gene. The CDR3 DNA reads TGCGCCAGTATGGGACAGGGATTCAATCAGCCCCAGCATTTT. Its translation: CASMGQGFNQPQHF.

The chain links TRBV9 to TRBJ2-3, with D possibly TRBD1 on 5 matching bases. The CDR3 extends over 14 amino acids. V was pared by 6 bases and J by 0 bases, with 11 bases between. Germline V gene lookup returns CDR1 SGDLS and CDR2 YYNGEE. The CDR3 DNA is TGTGCCAGCACGGGCAGGGCGAGCACAGATACGCAGTATTTT. As protein: CASTGRASTDTQYF.

This chain connects TRBV19 to TRBJ1-2, with 7 positions matching TRBD1. Germline V gene lookup returns CDR1 LNHDA and CDR2 SQIVND (reference sequence). The CDR3 is made up of 13 amino acids. With V trimmed by 10 bases and J by 2 bases, 7 bases remained unmatched. The CDR3 loop reads CATRDSGNYGYTF. The CDR3 nucleotides are TGTGCCACTCGGGACAGTGGAAACTATGGCTACACCTTC. The whole variable domain, remainder taken from reference TRBV19 and TRBJ1-2, is DGGITQSPKYLFRKEGQNVTLSCEQNLNHDAMYWYRQDPGQGLRLIYYSQIVNDFQKGDIAEGYSVSREKKESFPLTVTSAQKNPTAFYLCATRDSGNYGYTFGSGTRLTVV.

The chain is built from TRBV10-3 and TRBJ2-5, with D possibly called TRBD1 or TRBD2 (5 bases each). This CDR3 has 15 residues. The V end lost 6 bases, the J end lost 1 base, and 15 bases lay between the germline ends. The germline V gene has CDR1 ENHRY and CDR2 SYGVKD. The CDR3 nucleotides read TGTGCCATCAGCGGCCGGGAAGGGGCCCAAGAGACCCAGTACTTC. This gives the protein CAISGREGAQETQYF.

V gene TRBV5-3 combines with J gene TRBJ2-1; either TRBD1 or TRBD2 may supply D (5 bases each). TRBV5-3 is classed as an ORF, of uncertain function. V gave up 3 bases and J gave up 3 bases, with 16 bases separating them. The CDR3 sequence is 16 residues long. Here the CDR3 reads CARSSPSWGNYNEQFF. The DNA for the CDR3 is TGTGCCAGAAGCTCCCCTTCGTGGGGGAACTACAATGAGCAGTTCTTC.

This sequence joins TRBV7-9 and TRBJ1-1; weak D call: TRBD1 (5 bases). Germline CDR1 SEHNR, CDR2 FQNEAQ (reference sequence). The CDR3 runs 16 residues. V lost 2 bases, J lost 3 bases, and 16 bases lay in between. As DNA, the CDR3 is TGTGCCAGCAGCTTAAGAGTGGGACTAGCGCACACTGAAGCTTTCTTT. Translation: CASSLRVGLAHTEAFF.

The V call is TRBV6-1, the J call TRBJ2-7; possibly TRBD2 for D (5 bases). The CDR3 has 14 residues. From germline, CDR1 is MNHNS and CDR2 SASEGT. Between the trimmed V and J ends, which lost 7 bases and 3 bases, there was a span of 16 bases. The CDR3 is CASTRGLRVYEQYF. The CDR3 DNA is TGTGCCAGCACCCGAGGGTTGCGGGTCTACGAGCAGTACTTC.

This sequence joins TRBV11-2 and TRBJ2-7; possible D gene TRBD2, 6 bases. V lost 5 bases, J lost 0 bases, and 20 bases lay in between. The CDR3 covers 17 residues. CDR1 and CDR2 (germline): SGHAT, FQNNGV. The CDR3 DNA is TGTGCCAGCAGCAACCGGGACTCCCCCAGTTACTCCTACGAGCAGTACTTC. Protein product: CASSNRDSPSYSYEQYF.

This clone was detected once. J is TRBJ2-1 and V is TRBV27; 7 bases match TRBD2. Germline values: CDR1 MNHEY, CDR2 SMNVEV (reference sequence). Losses at the gene ends were 4 bases for V and 8 bases for J; bases not matched to a gene: 5. CDR3 size: 13 residues. Here the CDR3 reads CASSWTRSHEQFF. CDR3 DNA: TGTGCCAGCAGTTGGACTAGGAGCCATGAGCAGTTCTTC.

The J gene is TRBJ2-1, the V gene TRBV20-1; D ambiguous. CDR3 length: 10 amino acids. Germline CDR1 DFQATT, CDR2 SNEGSKA (reference sequence). V shed 3 bases and J shed 7 bases, with 4 bases lying between them. The DNA for the CDR3 is TGCAGTGCTAGCCGAAATGAGCAGTTCTTC. This encodes CSASRNEQFF.

This clone was seen just once. This chain links TRBV27 with TRBJ2-5; the D gene is possibly TRBD1 (5 bases). The CDR3 sequence is 14 residues long. Germline V lookup: CDR1 MNHEY, CDR2 SMNVEV (reference sequence). Trimming cost V 2 bases and J 3 bases, with 10 bases left between them. CDR3 DNA: TGTGCCAGCAGTTTAGCAGGGCCAGAAGAGACCCAGTACTTC. Residues: CASSLAGPEETQYF.

The gene calls are TRBV21-1 and TRBJ1-2. TRBV21-1 is deemed a pseudogene. CDR3 length equals 18 residues. The CDR3 loop reads CASSKANQPLSSPYGYTF. The CDR3, as DNA: TGTGCCAGCAGCAAAGCGAATCAACCCTTATCCTCTCCATATGGCTACACCTTC.

The chain employs TRBV5-6 and TRBJ2-2; TRBD1 matches at 9 bases. From germline, CDR1 is SGHDT and CDR2 YYEEEE. The trim removed 3 bases at V and 6 bases at J, leaving 6 bases unmatched. This CDR3 spans 15 amino acids. As DNA, the CDR3 is TGTGCCAGCAGCTCAACAGGGGGCCGGGCCGGGGAGCTGTTTTTT. It specifies CASSSTGGRAGELFF.

This chain connects TRBV9 to TRBJ1-1; maybe TRBD1 (6 bases). The germline V gene encodes CDR1 SGDLS and CDR2 YYNGEE. Trimming left V 2 bases short and J 2 bases short, with 13 bases between. The CDR3 is 15 amino acids. Here the CDR3 DNA reads TGTGCCAGCAGCGTCACGGACAGACCCAACACTGAAGCTTTCTTT. As protein: CASSVTDRPNTEAFF.

CDR3 sequence: CASRDRQEPIQYF. In nucleotides, the CDR3 is TGTGCCAGTAGGGATAGACAGGAACCCATTCAGTACTTC. The chain employs TRBV19 and TRBJ2-4; maybe TRBD1 (6 bases). V lost 6 bases and J 9 bases, leaving 15 bases between the germline ends. The V gene's germline CDR1 is LNHDA and CDR2 SQIVND (reference sequence). CDR3 length: 13 residues.

This clone turned up a few times. Other DNA sequences in the same sample also yield this CDR3. The chain has TRBV7-9 and TRBJ1-2; D is ambiguous. With 0 bases removed from V and 2 bases from J, the gap between germline ends came to 1 base. The CDR3 extends over 12 amino acids. Germline V gene data show CDR1 as SEHNR and CDR2 as FQNEAQ (reference sequence). The CDR3 DNA reads as TGTGCCAGCAGCTTAGCCAACTATGGCTACACCTTC. Amino acid sequence: CASSLANYGYTF.

The rearrangement links TRBV5-1 to TRBJ1-6, with 7 nucleotides matching TRBD1. The V segment lost 3 bases and the J segment 5 bases; nucleotides outside the gene matches: 2. There are 14 residues in the CDR3. Germline V gene lookup returns CDR1 SGHRS and CDR2 YFSETQ. CDR3 protein: CASSWDSHNSPLHF. CDR3 sequence (DNA): TGCGCCAGCAGCTGGGACAGCCATAATTCACCCCTCCACTTT.

This rearrangement joins TRBV6-4 to TRBJ2-2; 7 positions agree with TRBD1. The V segment lost 8 bases and the J segment 1 base; nucleotides outside the gene matches: 19. From germline, CDR1 is MRHNA and CDR2 SNTAGT. The CDR3 is 19 residues long. The CDR3 nucleotides read TGTGCCAGCTCCCCGAGGAGCGCATACAGGGGAGAGAACACCGGGGAGCTGTTTTTT. Protein product: CASSPRSAYRGENTGELFF.

Only one count was recorded for this clone. CDR3 coding DNA: TGTGCCAGCAAGGGGCTAGCGGGGATCCAAGAGACCCAGTACTTC. Protein: CASKGLAGIQETQYF. The chain employs TRBV2 and TRBJ2-5; TRBD2 matches 9 bases. Germline CDR1 reads SNHLY; CDR2 reads FYNNEI. The ends lost 7 bases at V and 1 base at J; junction bases unmatched: 7. The CDR3 runs 15 residues.

This clone was recorded once. The genes are TRBV7-9 and TRBJ2-4; maybe TRBD2 (5 bases). The germline gives CDR1 SEHNR, CDR2 FQNEAQ (reference sequence). V gave up 3 bases and J gave up 8 bases, with 8 bases separating them. The CDR3 consists of 12 residues. The CDR3 DNA follows: TGTGCCAGCAGCTTCGGGGAAGACATTCAGTACTTC. Residues: CASSFGEDIQYF.

The chain employs TRBV13 and TRBJ2-5; 11 nucleotides agree with TRBD2. The V gene end was trimmed by 2 bases and the J gene end by 5 bases; junction bases not matched to a gene: 4. The CDR3 contains 15 residues. Germline CDR1 PRHDT, CDR2 FYEKMQ (reference sequence). CDR3 sequence reads: CASSLRLAGRETQYF. In nucleotides, the CDR3 is TGTGCCAGCAGCTTAAGACTAGCGGGAAGGGAGACCCAGTACTTC. The variable domain in full, with the rest retrieved from reference TRBV13 and TRBJ2-5, is AAGVIQSPRHLIKEKRETATLKCYPIPRHDTVYWYQQGPGQDPQFLISFYEKMQSDKGSIPDRFSAQQFSDYHSELNMSSLELGDSALYFCASSLRLAGRETQYFGPGTRLLVL.